Below, one T cell receptor beta chain is given with its context. Some 90 million PBMCs went into genomic DNA for unsorted samples. V dropped 2 bases and J dropped 8 bases, with 9 bases sitting between them. The V gene's germline CDR1 is SGHTA and CDR2 FQGNSA. The CDR3 spans 12 residues. This sample was included in a study of shared clonotypes between healthy human individuals. Unsorted PBMCs provided DNA that was sequenced on ten immunoSEQ deep assay plates. Study processing details: ImmunoSEQ gave junction-only sequences without quality scores, so filtering differed. Profiled with immunoSEQ multiplex PCR; TCRdb holds only in-frame clones, not every one. That table supplies the V and J calls and clone size; D and trimming were determined from the DNA. The table has around 500,000 clones, 70% to 85% seen once.

This sequence originates from a woman between 35 and 50 years old in good health. Some clones in this sample may be carry-over from other donors' samples. The sequenced sample consisted of PBMCs. The chain recombines TRBV7-2 with TRBJ1-2; D might be TRBD1 (6 bases). CDR3 DNA: TGTGCCAGCAGCTTACCGGGGGGCGGCTACACCTTC. Its protein product is CASSLPGGGYTF.